This T cell receptor (beta chain) was found in a study of cytomegalovirus exposure and HLA in healthy donors. Sequencing used immunoSEQ multiplex PCR; TCRdb keeps in-frame clones, though not all of them. The profile covers 76,000 or so clones, with about 93% appearing a single time and approximately 2.1% taken by the ten largest. Trimming cost V 7 bases and J 9 bases; bases outside gene matches: 9. This CDR3 contains 14 residues. Germline CDR1 and CDR2: LNHDA and SQIVND (reference sequence). There are a few counts of this clone. The chain is built from TRBV19 and TRBJ1-6; 7 nucleotides match TRBD1. The receptor was isolated from a woman aged 18-29 years in good health and CMV-seronegative. Sequenced material: PBMCs. Here the CDR3 reads CASTSGGDISPLHF. CDR3 DNA sequence: TGTGCCAGTACCTCAGGGGGAGATATTTCACCCCTCCACTTT.